This TCR beta chain is from a study of control samples from healthy donors and cancer patients. Method: immunoSEQ multiplex PCR; TCRdb's copy keeps in-frame clones and lacks some. The sample contains about 94,000 clones, around nine tenths of which appear only once. The sequence was obtained from a woman aged 18-29 years in good health. Sequences were obtained from blood.

CDR3 loop: CASSPDRGWSPLHF. The CDR3 DNA reads as TGTGCCAGCAGCCCAGACAGGGGTTGGTCACCCCTCCACTTT. This chain links TRBV3-1 (or the pseudogene TRBV3-2) with TRBJ1-6, with 8 nucleotides matching TRBD1. The CDR3 is 14 residues long. The ends lost 4 bases at V and 10 bases at J; junction bases unmatched: 6. CDR1 LGHDT and CDR2 YNNKEL come from the germline V gene (reference sequence).